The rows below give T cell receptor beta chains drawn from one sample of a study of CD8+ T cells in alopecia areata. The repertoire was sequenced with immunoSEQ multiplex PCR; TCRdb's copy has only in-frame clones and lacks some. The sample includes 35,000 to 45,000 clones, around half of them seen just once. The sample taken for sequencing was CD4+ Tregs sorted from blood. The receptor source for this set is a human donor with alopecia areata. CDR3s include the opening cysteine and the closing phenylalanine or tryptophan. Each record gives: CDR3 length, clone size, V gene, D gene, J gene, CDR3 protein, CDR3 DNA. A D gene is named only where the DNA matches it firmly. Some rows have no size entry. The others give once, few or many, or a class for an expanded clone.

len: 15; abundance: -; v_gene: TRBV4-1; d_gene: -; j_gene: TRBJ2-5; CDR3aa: CASSLWAGLQETQYF; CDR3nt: TGCGCCAGCAGCCTCTGGGCGGGTCTCCAAGAGACCCAGTACTTC
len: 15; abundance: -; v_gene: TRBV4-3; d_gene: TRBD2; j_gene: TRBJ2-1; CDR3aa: CASSQMRTSYNEQFF; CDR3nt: TGCGCCAGCAGCCAAATGCGGACTAGTTACAATGAGCAGTTCTTC
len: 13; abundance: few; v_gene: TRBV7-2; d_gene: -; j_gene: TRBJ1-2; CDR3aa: CASSFGTFYGYTF; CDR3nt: TGTGCCAGCAGCTTCGGGACTTTCTATGGCTACACCTTC
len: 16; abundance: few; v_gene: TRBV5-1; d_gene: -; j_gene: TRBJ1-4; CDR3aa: CASREYRMATNEKLFF; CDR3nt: TGCGCCAGCAGAGAATACCGAATGGCGACTAATGAAAAACTGTTTTTT
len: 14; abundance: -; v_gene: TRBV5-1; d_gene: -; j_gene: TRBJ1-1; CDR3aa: CASSFGSMNTEAFF; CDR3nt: TGCGCCAGCAGCTTCGGATCTATGAACACTGAAGCTTTCTTT
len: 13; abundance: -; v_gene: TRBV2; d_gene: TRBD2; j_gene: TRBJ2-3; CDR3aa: CARKRGEVGTQYF; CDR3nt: TGTGCCAGGAAGCGGGGGGAAGTTGGTACGCAGTATTTT
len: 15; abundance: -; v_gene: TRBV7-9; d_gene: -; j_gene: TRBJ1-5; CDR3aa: CASSTDGLYNQPQHF; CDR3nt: TGTGCCAGCAGCACGGACGGCCTCTACAATCAGCCCCAGCATTTT
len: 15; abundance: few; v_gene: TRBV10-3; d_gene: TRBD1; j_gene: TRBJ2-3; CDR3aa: CAISEPGQGVDTQYF; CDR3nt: TGTGCCATCAGTGAGCCTGGACAGGGGGTAGATACGCAGTATTTT
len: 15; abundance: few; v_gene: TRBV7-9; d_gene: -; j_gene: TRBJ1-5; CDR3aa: CASSPIAITRHPQHF; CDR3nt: TGTGCCAGCAGCCCTATAGCGATAACACGCCACCCCCAGCATTTT
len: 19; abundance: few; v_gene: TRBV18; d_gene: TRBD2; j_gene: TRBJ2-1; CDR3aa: CASSPRTSGGRSSYNEQFF; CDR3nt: TGTGCCAGCTCACCCAGGACTAGCGGGGGCCGCAGCTCCTACAATGAGCAGTTCTTC
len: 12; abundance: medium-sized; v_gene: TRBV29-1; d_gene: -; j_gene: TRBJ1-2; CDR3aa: CSVVGINYGYTF; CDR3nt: TGCAGCGTTGTAGGGATTAACTATGGCTACACCTTC
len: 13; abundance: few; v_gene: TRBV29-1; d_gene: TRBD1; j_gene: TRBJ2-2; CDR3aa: CSATRGFNGELFF; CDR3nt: TGCAGCGCCACCAGGGGGTTCAACGGGGAGCTGTTTTTT